Included here is one T cell receptor (beta chain) sequence, with context. It has no known antigen specificity. Within one base of it there is no much larger clone, and no base qualities were kept. The germline V gene (reference sequence) specifies LNHNV as CDR1 and YYDKDF as CDR2. Reading from cysteine to phenylalanine, the CDR3 counts 14 amino acids. The retained sequence is limited to the CDR3, 42 bases, with the frame set at the first base. V is clipped by 5 bases and J by 8 bases, and the sequence between their germline boundaries is 18 bases long. Peripheral blood CD8+ and CD4+ T cells from healthy donors, Susac syndrome patients and multiple sclerosis patients were profiled using high-throughput TCR beta sequencing. Healthy donors were included as age- and sex-matched controls. Bulk CD8+ and CD4+ T cells were purified by magnetic negative isolation, while CD8+ TEMRA cells were enriched using FACS. Blood was drawn into EDTA tubes, processed within 24 hours, and PBMCs were isolated by density gradient centrifugation. PBMCs intended for TCR sequencing were cryopreserved in liquid nitrogen and thawed later in a water bath at 37 degrees C. The sorted or isolated CD4+, CD8+ and CD8+ TEMRA cells had a purity of 90% or higher.

RNA was extracted with the RNeasy kit and roughly 0.45 to 1 ug was reverse transcribed using random hexamers. The immunoSEQ multiplex PCR assay, which covers 54 Vbeta and 13 Jbeta segments, was used to amplify TCR beta CDR3 regions. PCR amplification bias was corrected by using a synthetic template baseline for primer optimization and computational correction. In the original analysis: Reads were assigned to V, D and J genes according to IMGT and analyzed in immunoSEQ Analyzer, with only productive sequences retained. Clonality was calculated as one minus the Shannon entropy normalized by log2 of the number of productive unique sequences. Public and private clones were assessed among the 100 most prevalent clones of each patient and control. Clones were defined as Susac-specific if absent from the healthy and MS cohorts, from 900 to 1,300 published viral clones and from other ImmuneACCESS disease sequences. TCRdb reprocessed the public reads (quality trimming at Q25 with fastp, clone calling with MiXCR) and kept in-frame beta chains. Identical CDR3 protein sequences are pooled into one entry, listed with their most common genes and DNA. Here the V and J calls rest on TCRdb's processing, not on the authors' analysis. For this sample the table gives some 180,000 distinct CDR3 sequences, of which about 95% were detected only once. The ten biggest clones cover about 0.1% of the sample.

The sample belongs to a study of CD8 T cells in Susac syndrome (dated by TCRdb to the late 2010s). For context, the study as a whole: Whether CD8+ T cell activation and differentiation in Susac syndrome was antigen driven was tested using repertoire sequencing.

Results and caveats for the whole study, not just this receptor: The TCR sequencing and HLA analysis was acknowledged to have included a relatively small number of individuals.

This sequence originates from a human donor in good health. Sequencing used CD4+ T cells from PBMCs. The chain employs TRBV15 and TRBJ1-2; TRBD1 might be the D gene, on 5 matching bases. Here is the DNA: TGTGCCACCAGCTCCTCGGGACGTGTGAGGGGCTACACCTTC. The encoded protein is CATSSSGRVRGYTF.